What follows describes a single T cell receptor beta chain. Its specificity is unknown. Incorporation of UMIs carrying a 6-nucleotide sample barcode was performed by template switching. TCRdb reanalyzed the 5' RACE reads, giving one entry per CDR3 protein sequence and no DNA. Its listing shows around 140,000 distinct CDR3 sequences. Germline V lookup: CDR1 MDHEN, CDR2 SYDVKM. The CDR3 runs 13 residues. The data derive from a study of monozygotic twins with inflammatory bowel disease. The study's findings and limits: Diversity of TCRbeta measured by inverse Simpson was lower in IBD patients than in healthy co-twins. Fewer clonotypes were shared with others by IBD patients than by healthy twins, especially with disease activity.

The chain is built from TRBV28 and TRBJ1-1. The sample comprised blood. The receptor comes from a human donor with ulcerative colitis or Crohn's disease, or a healthy co-twin of an affected twin (not recorded which). This CDR3 is CASLRGGNTEAFF.